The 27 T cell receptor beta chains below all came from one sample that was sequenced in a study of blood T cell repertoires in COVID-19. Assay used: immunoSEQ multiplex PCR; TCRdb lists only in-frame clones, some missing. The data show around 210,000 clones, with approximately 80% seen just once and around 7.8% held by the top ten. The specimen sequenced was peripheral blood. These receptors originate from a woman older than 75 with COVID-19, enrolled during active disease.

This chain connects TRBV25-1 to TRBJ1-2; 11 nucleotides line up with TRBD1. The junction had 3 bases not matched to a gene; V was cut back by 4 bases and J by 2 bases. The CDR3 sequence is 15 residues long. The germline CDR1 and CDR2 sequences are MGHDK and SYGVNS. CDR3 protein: CASSGRDRGNYGYTF. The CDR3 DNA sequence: TGTGCCAGCAGTGGGAGGGACAGGGGGAACTATGGCTACACCTTC.

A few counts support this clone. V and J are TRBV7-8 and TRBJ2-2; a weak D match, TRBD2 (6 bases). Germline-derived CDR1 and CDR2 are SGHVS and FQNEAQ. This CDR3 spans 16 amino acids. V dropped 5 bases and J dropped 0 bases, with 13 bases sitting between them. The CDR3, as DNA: TGTGCCAGCAGCCCAGTGGCGGGGACGAACACCGGGGAGCTGTTTTTT. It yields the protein CASSPVAGTNTGELFF.

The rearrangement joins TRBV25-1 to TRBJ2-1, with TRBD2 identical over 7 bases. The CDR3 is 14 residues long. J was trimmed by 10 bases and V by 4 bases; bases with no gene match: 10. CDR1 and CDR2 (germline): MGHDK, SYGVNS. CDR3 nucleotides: TGTGCCAGCAGTGGATCGCGACTAGCCCGGGAGCAGTTCTTC. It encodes CASSGSRLAREQFF.

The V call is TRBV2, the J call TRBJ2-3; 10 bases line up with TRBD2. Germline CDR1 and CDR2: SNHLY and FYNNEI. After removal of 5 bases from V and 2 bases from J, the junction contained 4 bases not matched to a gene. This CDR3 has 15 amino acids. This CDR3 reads CASSFSGGPTDTQYF. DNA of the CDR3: TGTGCCAGCAGTTTTAGCGGGGGGCCCACAGATACGCAGTATTTT. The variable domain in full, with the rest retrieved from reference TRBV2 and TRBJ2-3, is EPEVTQTPSHQVTQMGQEVILRCVPISNHLYFYWYRQILGQKVEFLVSFYNNEISEKSEIFDDQFSVERPDGSNFTLKIRSTKLEDSAMYFCASSFSGGPTDTQYFGPGTRLTVL.

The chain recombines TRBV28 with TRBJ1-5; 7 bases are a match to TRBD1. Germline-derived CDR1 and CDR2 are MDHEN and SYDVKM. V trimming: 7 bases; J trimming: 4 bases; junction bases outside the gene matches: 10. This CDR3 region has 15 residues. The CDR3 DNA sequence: TGTGCCAGCATCCCCGGGACAGACAGTAATCAGCCCCAGCATTTT. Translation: CASIPGTDSNQPQHF.

The CDR3 sequence: CASSLDDSQPQHF. CDR3 sequence (DNA): TGCGCCAGCAGCTTGGACGACTCCCAGCCCCAGCATTTT. V and J are TRBV5-1 and TRBJ1-5; D ambiguous. The CDR3 runs to 13 residues. Germline V gene sequence: CDR1 SGHRS, CDR2 YFSETQ. V lost 0 bases and J lost 7, with 8 bases in between. The full variable domain, completed using reference TRBV5-1 and TRBJ1-5, is KAGVTQTPRYLIKTRGQQVTLSCSPISGHRSVSWYQQTPGQGLQFLFEYFSETQRNKGNFPGRFSGRQFSNSRSEMNVSTLELGDSALYLCASSLDDSQPQHFGDGTRLSIL.

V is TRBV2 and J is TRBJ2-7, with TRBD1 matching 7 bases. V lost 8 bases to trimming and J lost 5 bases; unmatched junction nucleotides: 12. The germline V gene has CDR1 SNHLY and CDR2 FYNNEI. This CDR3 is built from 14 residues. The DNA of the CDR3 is TGTGCCAGCCGCCGAGGAGACAGGGCCAACGAGCAGTACTTC. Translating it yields CASRRGDRANEQYF.

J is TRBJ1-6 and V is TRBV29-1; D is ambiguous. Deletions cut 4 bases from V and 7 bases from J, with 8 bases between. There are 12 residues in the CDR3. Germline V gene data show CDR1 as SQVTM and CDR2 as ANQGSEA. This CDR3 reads CSVGEGNSPLHF. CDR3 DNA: TGCAGCGTTGGTGAGGGAAATTCACCCCTCCACTTT.

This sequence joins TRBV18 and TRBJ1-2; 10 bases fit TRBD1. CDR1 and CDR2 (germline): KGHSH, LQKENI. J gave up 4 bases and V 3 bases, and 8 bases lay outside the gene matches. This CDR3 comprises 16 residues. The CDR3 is CASSPPHGQGGYGYTF. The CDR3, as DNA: TGTGCCAGCTCACCTCCACATGGACAGGGGGGCTATGGCTACACCTTC.

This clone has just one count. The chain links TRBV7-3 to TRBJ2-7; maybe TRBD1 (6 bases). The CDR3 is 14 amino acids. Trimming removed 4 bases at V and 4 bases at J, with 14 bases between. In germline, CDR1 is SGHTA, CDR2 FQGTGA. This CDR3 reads CASSWAATGYEQYF. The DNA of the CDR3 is TGTGCCAGCAGCTGGGCTGCTACAGGGTACGAGCAGTACTTC.

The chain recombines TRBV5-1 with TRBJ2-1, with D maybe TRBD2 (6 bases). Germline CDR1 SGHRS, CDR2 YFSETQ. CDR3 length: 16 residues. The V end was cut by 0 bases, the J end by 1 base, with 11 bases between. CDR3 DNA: TGCGCCAGCAGCTTGGGGGGACTCGGGTCCTACAATGAGCAGTTCTTC. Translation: CASSLGGLGSYNEQFF. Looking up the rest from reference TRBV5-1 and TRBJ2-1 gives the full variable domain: KAGVTQTPRYLIKTRGQQVTLSCSPISGHRSVSWYQQTPGQGLQFLFEYFSETQRNKGNFPGRFSGRQFSNSRSEMNVSTLELGDSALYLCASSLGGLGSYNEQFFGPGTRLTVL.

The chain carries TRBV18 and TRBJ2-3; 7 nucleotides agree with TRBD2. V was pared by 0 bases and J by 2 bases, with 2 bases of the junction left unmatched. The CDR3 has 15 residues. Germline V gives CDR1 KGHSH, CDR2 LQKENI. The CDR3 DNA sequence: TGTGCCAGCTCACCACCGGGACTATCCACAGATACGCAGTATTTT. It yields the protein CASSPPGLSTDTQYF.

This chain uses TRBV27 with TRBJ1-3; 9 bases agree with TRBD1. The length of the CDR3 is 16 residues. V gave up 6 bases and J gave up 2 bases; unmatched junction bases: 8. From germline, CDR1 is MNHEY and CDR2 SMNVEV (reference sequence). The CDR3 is CASSPTGGYPGNTIYF. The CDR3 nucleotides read TGTGCCAGCAGCCCCACAGGGGGCTACCCTGGAAACACCATATATTTT.

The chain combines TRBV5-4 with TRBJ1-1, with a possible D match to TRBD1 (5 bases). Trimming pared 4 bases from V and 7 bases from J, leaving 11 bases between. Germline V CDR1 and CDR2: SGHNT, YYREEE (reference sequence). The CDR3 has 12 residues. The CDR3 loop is CASSKGTSEAFF. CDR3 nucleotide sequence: TGTGCCAGCAGCAAAGGGACTAGTGAAGCTTTCTTT. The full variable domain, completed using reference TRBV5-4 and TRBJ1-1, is ETGVTQSPTHLIKTRGQQVTLRCSSQSGHNTVSWYQQALGQGPQFIFQYYREEENGRGNFPPRFSGLQFPNYSSELNVNALELDDSALYLCASSKGTSEAFFGQGTRLTVV.

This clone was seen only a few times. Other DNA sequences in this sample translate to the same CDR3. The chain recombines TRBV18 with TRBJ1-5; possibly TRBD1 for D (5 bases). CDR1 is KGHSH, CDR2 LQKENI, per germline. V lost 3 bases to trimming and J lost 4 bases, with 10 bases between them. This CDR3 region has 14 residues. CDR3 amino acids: CASSPSGGNQPQHF. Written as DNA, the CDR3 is TGTGCCAGCTCACCGAGCGGGGGGAATCAGCCCCAGCATTTT.

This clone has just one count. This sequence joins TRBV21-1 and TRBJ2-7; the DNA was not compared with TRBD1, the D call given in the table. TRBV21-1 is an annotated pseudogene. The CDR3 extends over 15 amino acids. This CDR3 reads CASSKRMDSSYEQYF. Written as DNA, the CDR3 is TGTGCCAGCAGCAAAAGGATGGACAGCTCCTACGAGCAGTACTTC.

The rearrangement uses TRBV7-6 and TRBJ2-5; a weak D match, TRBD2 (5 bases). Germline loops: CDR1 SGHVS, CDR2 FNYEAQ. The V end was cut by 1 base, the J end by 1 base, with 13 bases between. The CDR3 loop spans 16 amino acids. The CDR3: CASSLGTLITQETQYF. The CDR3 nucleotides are TGTGCCAGCAGCTTAGGGACTCTGATCACCCAAGAGACCCAGTACTTC. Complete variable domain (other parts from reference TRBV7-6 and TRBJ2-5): GAGVSQSPRYKVTKRGQDVALRCDPISGHVSLYWYRQALGQGPEFLTYFNYEAQQDKSGLPNDRFSAERPEGSISTLTIQRTEQRDSAMYRCASSLGTLITQETQYFGPGTRLLVL.

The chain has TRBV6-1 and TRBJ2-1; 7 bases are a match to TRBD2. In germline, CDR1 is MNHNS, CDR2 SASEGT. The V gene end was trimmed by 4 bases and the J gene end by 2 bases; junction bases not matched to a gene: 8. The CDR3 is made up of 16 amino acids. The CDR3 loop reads CASSAGGTVAYNEQFF. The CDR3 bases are TGTGCCAGCAGTGCCGGGGGGACCGTCGCCTACAATGAGCAGTTCTTC.

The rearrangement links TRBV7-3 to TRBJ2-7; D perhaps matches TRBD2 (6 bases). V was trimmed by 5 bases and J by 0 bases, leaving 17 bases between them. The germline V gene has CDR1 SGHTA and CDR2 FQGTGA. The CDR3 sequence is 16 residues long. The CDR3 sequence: CASSPRASAISYEQYF. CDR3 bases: TGTGCCAGCAGCCCGCGGGCTAGCGCCATCTCCTACGAGCAGTACTTC.

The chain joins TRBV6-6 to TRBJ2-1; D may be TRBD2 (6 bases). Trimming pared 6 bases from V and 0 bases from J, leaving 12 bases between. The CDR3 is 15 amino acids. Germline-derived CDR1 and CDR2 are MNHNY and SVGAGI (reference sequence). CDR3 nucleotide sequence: TGTGCCAGCAGCCTTAGCGGCAGCTCCTACAATGAGCAGTTCTTC. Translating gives CASSLSGSSYNEQFF.

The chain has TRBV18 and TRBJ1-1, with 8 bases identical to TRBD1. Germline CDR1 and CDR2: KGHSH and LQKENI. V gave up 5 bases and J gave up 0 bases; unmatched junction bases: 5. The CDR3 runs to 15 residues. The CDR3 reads CASSEGQAMNTEAFF. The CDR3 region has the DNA TGTGCCAGCTCAGAGGGACAGGCAATGAACACTGAAGCTTTCTTT.

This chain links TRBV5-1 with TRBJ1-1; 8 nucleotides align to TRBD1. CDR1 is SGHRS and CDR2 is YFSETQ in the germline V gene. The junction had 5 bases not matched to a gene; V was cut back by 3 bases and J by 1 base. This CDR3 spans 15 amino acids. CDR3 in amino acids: CASSWGTGGNTEAFF. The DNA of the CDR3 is TGCGCCAGCAGCTGGGGGACAGGTGGGAACACTGAAGCTTTCTTT.

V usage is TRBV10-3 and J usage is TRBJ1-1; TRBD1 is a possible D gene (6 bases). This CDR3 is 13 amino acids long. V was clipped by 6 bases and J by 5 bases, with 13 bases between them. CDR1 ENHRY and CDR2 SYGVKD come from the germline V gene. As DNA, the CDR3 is TGTGCCATCAGGCGGGGGCTCGAAACTGAAGCTTTCTTT. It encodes CAIRRGLETEAFF.

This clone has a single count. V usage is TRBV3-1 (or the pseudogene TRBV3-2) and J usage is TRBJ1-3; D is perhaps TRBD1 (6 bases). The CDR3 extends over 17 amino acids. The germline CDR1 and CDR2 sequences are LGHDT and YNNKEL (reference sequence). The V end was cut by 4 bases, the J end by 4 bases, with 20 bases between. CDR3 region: CASSPRAGGGRGNTIYF. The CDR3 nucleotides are TGTGCCAGCAGCCCCCGTGCGGGAGGGGGTCGAGGAAACACCATATATTTT.

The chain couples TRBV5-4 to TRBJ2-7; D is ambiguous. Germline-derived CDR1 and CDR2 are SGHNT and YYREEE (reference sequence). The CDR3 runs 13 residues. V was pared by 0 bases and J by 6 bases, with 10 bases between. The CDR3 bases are TGTGCCAGCAGCTTGGATTTTCCCGGCGAGCAGTACTTC. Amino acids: CASSLDFPGEQYF.

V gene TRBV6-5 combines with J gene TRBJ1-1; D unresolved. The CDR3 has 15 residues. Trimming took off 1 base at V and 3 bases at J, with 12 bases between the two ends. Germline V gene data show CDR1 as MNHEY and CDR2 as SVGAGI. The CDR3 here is CASSYWSPEDTEAFF. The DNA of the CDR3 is TGTGCCAGCAGTTACTGGTCTCCCGAGGACACTGAAGCTTTCTTT.

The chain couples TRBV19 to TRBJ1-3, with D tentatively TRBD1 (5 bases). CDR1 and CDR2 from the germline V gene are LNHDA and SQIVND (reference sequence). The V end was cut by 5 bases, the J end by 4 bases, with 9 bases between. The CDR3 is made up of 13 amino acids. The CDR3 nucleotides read TGTGCCAGTAGTCCCCGACAGGGAAACACCATATATTTT. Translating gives CASSPRQGNTIYF.